This TCR beta chain originates from a study of blood T cell repertoires in COVID-19. This table comes from immunoSEQ multiplex PCR, and its TCRdb copy is limited to in-frame clones, with some not included. The sample includes under 250,000 clones, about 82% of them seen just once. The specimen was PBMCs or T cells enriched from blood (not recorded which). The TCR originated in a woman aged 45 to 65 with acute COVID-19.

The CDR3 loop reads CAISEGTGGGGYTF. DNA for the CDR3: TGTGCCATCAGTGAGGGGACAGGCGGGGGCGGCTACACCTTC. The V and J genes are TRBV10-3 and TRBJ1-2, with 8 positions matching TRBD1. The V segment lost 2 bases and the J segment 8 bases; nucleotides outside the gene matches: 7. The length of the CDR3 is 14 residues. Germline-derived CDR1 and CDR2 are ENHRY and SYGVKD.